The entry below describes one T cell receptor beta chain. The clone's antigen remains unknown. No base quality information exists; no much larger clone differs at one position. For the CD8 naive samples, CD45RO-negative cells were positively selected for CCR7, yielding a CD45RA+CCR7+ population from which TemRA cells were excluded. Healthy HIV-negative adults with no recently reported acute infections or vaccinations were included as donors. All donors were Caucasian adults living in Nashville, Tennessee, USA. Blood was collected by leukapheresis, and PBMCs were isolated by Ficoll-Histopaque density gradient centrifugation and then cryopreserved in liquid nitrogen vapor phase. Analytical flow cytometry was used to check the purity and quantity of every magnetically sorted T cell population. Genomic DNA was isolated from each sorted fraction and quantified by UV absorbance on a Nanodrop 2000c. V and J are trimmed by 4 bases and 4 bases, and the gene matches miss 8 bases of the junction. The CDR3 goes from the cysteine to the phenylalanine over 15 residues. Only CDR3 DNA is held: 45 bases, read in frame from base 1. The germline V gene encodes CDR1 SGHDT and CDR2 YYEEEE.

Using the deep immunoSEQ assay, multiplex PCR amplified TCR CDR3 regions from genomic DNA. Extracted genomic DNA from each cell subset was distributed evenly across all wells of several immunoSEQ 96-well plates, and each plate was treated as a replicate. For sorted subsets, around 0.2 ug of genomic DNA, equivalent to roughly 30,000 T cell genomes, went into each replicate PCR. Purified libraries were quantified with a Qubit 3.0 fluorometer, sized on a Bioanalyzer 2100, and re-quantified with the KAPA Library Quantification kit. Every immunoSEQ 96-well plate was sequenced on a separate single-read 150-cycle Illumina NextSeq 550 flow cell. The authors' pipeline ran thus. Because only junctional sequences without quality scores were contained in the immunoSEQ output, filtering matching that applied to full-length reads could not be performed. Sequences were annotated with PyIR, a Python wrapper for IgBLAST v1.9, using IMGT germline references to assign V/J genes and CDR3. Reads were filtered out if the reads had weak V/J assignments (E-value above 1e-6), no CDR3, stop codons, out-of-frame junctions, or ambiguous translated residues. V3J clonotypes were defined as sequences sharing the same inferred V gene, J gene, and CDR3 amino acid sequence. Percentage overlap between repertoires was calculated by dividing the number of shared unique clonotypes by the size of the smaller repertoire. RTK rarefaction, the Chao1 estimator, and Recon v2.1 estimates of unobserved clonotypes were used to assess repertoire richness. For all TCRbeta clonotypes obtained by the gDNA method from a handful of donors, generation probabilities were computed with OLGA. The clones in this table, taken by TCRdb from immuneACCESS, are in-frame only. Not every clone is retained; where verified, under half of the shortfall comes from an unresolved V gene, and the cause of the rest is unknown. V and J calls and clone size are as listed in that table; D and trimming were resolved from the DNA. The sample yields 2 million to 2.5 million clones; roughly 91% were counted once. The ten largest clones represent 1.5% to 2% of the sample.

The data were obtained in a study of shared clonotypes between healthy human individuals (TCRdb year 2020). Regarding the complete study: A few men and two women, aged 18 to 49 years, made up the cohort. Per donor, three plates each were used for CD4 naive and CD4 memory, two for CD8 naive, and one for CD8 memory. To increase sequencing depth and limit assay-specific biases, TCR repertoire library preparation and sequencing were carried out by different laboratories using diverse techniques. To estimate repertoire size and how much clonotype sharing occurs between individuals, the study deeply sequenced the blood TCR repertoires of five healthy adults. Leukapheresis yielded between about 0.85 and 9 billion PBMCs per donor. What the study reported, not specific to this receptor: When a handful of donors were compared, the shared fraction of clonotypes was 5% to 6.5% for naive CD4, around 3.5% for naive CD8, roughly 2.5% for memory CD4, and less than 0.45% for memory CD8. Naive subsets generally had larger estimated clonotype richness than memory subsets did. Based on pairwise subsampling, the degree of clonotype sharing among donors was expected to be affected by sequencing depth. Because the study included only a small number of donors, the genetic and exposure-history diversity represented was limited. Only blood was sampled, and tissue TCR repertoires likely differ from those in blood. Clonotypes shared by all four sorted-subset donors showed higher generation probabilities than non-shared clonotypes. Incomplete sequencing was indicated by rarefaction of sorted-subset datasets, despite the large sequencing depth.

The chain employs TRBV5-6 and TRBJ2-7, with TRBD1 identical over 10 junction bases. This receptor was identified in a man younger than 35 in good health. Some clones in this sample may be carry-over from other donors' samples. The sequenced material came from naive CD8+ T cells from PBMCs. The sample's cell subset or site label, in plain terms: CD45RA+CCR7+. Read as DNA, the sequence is TGTGCCAGCAGCCTCGCCGGGACAGGGGATTACGAGCAGTACTTC. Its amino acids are CASSLAGTGDYEQYF.